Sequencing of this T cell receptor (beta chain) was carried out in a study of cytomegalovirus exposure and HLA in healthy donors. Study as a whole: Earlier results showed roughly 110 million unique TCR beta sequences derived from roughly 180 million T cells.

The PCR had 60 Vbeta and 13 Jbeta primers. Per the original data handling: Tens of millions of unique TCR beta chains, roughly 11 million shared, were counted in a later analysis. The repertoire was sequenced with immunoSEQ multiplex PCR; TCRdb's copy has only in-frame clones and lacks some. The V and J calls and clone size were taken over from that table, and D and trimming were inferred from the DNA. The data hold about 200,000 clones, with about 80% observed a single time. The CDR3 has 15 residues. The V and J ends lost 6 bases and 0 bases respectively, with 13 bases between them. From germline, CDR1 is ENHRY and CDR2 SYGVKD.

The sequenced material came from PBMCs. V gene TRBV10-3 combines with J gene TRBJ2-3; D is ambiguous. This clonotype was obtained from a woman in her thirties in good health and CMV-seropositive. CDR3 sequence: CAIRPAATSTDTQYF. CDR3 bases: TGTGCCATCAGGCCCGCGGCGACTAGCACAGATACGCAGTATTTT.